A single sample is the source of the 27 T cell receptor beta chains below, sequenced in a study of human T cells and chemical hapten exposure. Via MiXCR, TCRdb re-called the RACE reads, giving one row per CDR3 protein. The sample lists under 400,000 distinct CDR3 sequences; roughly 5% were seen once. Regarding time point: pre-sensitization, week 0. The treatment here: therapeutic diphenylcyclopropenone sensitization with weekly scalp DPC. This material consisted of whole blood, taken in connection with sensitization to the hapten diphenylcyclopropenone (DPC). The receptors originated from a woman aged 45 to 65 with alopecia areata. Some clones in this sample may be carry-over from other donors' samples.

Concerning this clonotype: This may come from a read error, since a much larger clone is one base off. The chain joins TRBV29-1 to TRBJ2-5, with TRBD1 matching over 8 bases. This CDR3 has 13 residues. Germline V gives CDR1 SQVTM, CDR2 ANQGSEA. The CDR3 sequence is CGLKGQAQETQYF. The CDR3 DNA reads as TGCGGCCTTAAGGGACAGGCCCAAGAGACCCAGTACTTC.

This clonotype was seen many times. The gene calls are TRBV6-1 and TRBJ1-1; D unclear. V was pared by 2 bases and J by 0 bases, with 4 bases between. This CDR3 has 13 residues. From germline, CDR1 is MNHNS and CDR2 SASEGT. CDR3 protein: CASSEQLNTEAFF. The CDR3 bases are TGTGCCAGCAGTGAACAGCTGAACACTGAAGCTTTCTTT.

This clonotype was observed at least ten times. This chain joins TRBV13 and TRBJ2-7, with 7 bases identical to TRBD1. Losses at the gene ends were 5 bases for V and 4 bases for J; bases not matched to a gene: 11. Germline CDR1 PRHDT, CDR2 FYEKMQ (reference sequence). This CDR3 spans 15 amino acids. The CDR3 region has the DNA TGTGCCAGCAGCCAAAAGACAGGGACGGAATACGAGCAGTACTTC. This codes for CASSQKTGTEYEQYF.

This clonotype was seen at least ten times. V usage is TRBV5-1 and J usage is TRBJ2-7; D call uncertain. The V end lost 2 bases, the J end lost 4 bases, and 10 bases lay between the germline ends. CDR1 and CDR2 from the germline V gene are SGHRS and YFSETQ. The CDR3 consists of 13 residues. CDR3 in amino acids: CASSFTEGYEQYF. Written as DNA, the CDR3 is TGCGCCAGCAGCTTCACAGAAGGGTACGAGCAGTACTTC.

The chain carries TRBV28 and TRBJ2-7; TRBD2 agrees at 11 bases. Germline CDR1 is MDHEN and CDR2 is SYDVKM. CDR3 length equals 14 residues. V dropped 5 bases and J dropped 6; count of bases not matched to a gene: 6. The CDR3 sequence is CASSLSGRGTEQYF. DNA for the CDR3: TGTGCCAGCAGTCTTAGCGGGAGGGGTACCGAGCAGTACTTC.

This clonotype occurred a few times. The chain carries TRBV5-1 and TRBJ2-5, with 8 bases fitting TRBD2. Germline values: CDR1 SGHRS, CDR2 YFSETQ. The CDR3 spans 15 residues. V was pared by 4 bases and J by 5 bases, with 10 bases of the junction left unmatched. CDR3 loop: CASSLQGLEVETQYF. The CDR3 DNA is TGCGCCAGCAGCCTACAGGGACTAGAGGTCGAGACCCAGTACTTC.

This clonotype showed up many times. This sequence joins TRBV10-3 and TRBJ1-2; maybe TRBD1 (6 bases). In germline, CDR1 is ENHRY, CDR2 SYGVKD. The CDR3 is made up of 14 amino acids. Trimming removed 2 bases from V and 5 bases from J, with 12 bases in between. Here the CDR3 DNA reads TGTGCCATCAGTGAGGGACAGACGATATATGGCTACACCTTC. Protein product: CAISEGQTIYGYTF.

In its sample, this clonotype was seen many times. The chain employs TRBV6-2 or TRBV6-3 and TRBJ2-7; 9 bases match TRBD1. The germline V gene has CDR1 MNHEY and CDR2 SVGEGT. J gave up 5 bases and V 0 bases, and 2 bases lay outside the gene matches. The CDR3 covers 14 residues. CDR3 residues: CASSYSGTGNEQYF. The CDR3 bases are TGTGCCAGCAGTTACTCCGGGACAGGGAACGAGCAGTACTTC.

At least ten counts were recorded for this clonotype. The chain joins TRBV6-5 to TRBJ1-2; no clear D. Trimming cost V 0 bases and J 4 bases, with 12 bases left between them. CDR3 size: 15 residues. Germline V gene sequence: CDR1 MNHEY, CDR2 SVGAGI. The CDR3 is CASSYSTGLGYGYTF. CDR3 in DNA: TGTGCCAGCAGTTACTCGACCGGGTTGGGCTATGGCTACACCTTC.

CDR3 sequence: CASSPVGEQGLNTEAFF. CDR3 DNA: TGTGCCAGCAGCCCAGTAGGTGAACAGGGGTTGAACACTGAAGCTTTCTTT. The gene calls are TRBV7-9 and TRBJ1-1; TRBD1 matches 7 bases. With V trimmed by 5 bases and J by 0 bases, 12 bases remained unmatched. From germline, CDR1 is SEHNR and CDR2 FQNEAQ (reference sequence). CDR3 length equals 17 residues.

This clonotype was picked up a small number of times. The genes are TRBV4-3 and TRBJ1-4; D might be TRBD1 (6 bases). This CDR3 is built from 15 residues. The germline CDR1 and CDR2 sequences are LGHNA and YSLEER. V was pared by 3 bases and J by 7 bases, with 15 bases between. This CDR3 reads CASSQGAGISEKLFF. CDR3 coding DNA: TGCGCCAGCAGCCAGGGGGCGGGAATAAGTGAAAAACTGTTTTTT.

This clonotype came up many times. This chain joins TRBV7-3 and TRBJ2-3; no firm D call. The CDR3 sequence is 15 residues long. Germline V lookup: CDR1 SGHTA, CDR2 FQGTGA. With 6 bases removed from V and 5 bases from J, the gap between germline ends came to 18 bases. CDR3 sequence: CASSFIASKGDTQYF. In DNA form, the CDR3 reads TGTGCCAGCAGTTTTATAGCTAGTAAGGGAGATACGCAGTATTTT.

This clonotype was seen repeatedly, ten times or more. The chain employs TRBV7-2 and TRBJ2-3; the match to TRBD2 covers 9 bases. The length of the CDR3 is 13 residues. V shed 4 bases, J shed 11 bases, and the junction held 7 bases outside the gene matches. Germline assignment: CDR1 SGHTA and CDR2 FQGNSA. The CDR3 loop is CASSSETSGRQYF. CDR3 DNA: TGTGCCAGCAGCTCGGAGACTAGCGGAAGGCAGTATTTT.

The rearrangement links TRBV20-1 to TRBJ1-1, with D perhaps matching TRBD1 (6 bases). V gave up 4 bases and J gave up 4 bases, with 16 bases separating them. The CDR3 runs to 14 residues. From germline, CDR1 is DFQATT and CDR2 SNEGSKA (reference sequence). The CDR3 bases are TGCAGTGCTAAAAACAGGGTGATCATCACTGAAGCTTTCTTT. Its translation is CSAKNRVIITEAFF.

This clonotype has ten or more counts. The rearrangement joins TRBV5-5 to TRBJ2-2, with 7 nucleotides matching TRBD1. The CDR3 runs to 14 residues. CDR1 and CDR2 (germline): SGHKS, YYEKEE (reference sequence). After removal of 0 bases from V and 6 bases from J, the junction contained 2 bases not matched to a gene. The CDR3 DNA follows: TGTGCCAGCAGCTTGGCAACAGGGGCCGGGGAGCTGTTTTTT. Translating it yields CASSLATGAGELFF.

V gene TRBV7-7 combines with J gene TRBJ2-2; the D gene is possibly TRBD1 (5 bases). This CDR3 region has 13 residues. CDR1 SSHAT and CDR2 FNYEAQ come from the germline V gene (reference sequence). Trimming pared 1 base from V and 6 bases from J, leaving 6 bases between. CDR3 residues: CASSLEGAGELFF. The CDR3 nucleotides read TGTGCCAGCAGCTTAGAAGGGGCCGGGGAGCTGTTTTTT.

This clonotype was counted ten times or more. This rearrangement joins TRBV21-1 to TRBJ2-4. TRBV21-1 is a pseudogene. The CDR3 has 11 amino acids. CDR3 protein: CARNRLDIQYF. CDR3 sequence (DNA): TGTGCCAGAAATCGCCTTGACATTCAGTACTTC.

There are a few counts of this clonotype. The chain employs TRBV20-1 and TRBJ1-1; the D is unclear. The CDR3 is made up of 13 amino acids. Germline assignment: CDR1 DFQATT and CDR2 SNEGSKA (reference sequence). The ends were cut back, 0 bases at V and 9 bases at J, with 14 bases in the middle. The DNA for the CDR3 is TGCAGTGCTAGAGAACCGGGCGAGAGTAAAGCTTTCTTT. This gives the protein CSAREPGESKAFF.

This clonotype was observed at least ten times. This sequence joins TRBV4-2 and TRBJ2-4, with 8 bases aligning to TRBD1. Germline V gene data show CDR1 as LGHNA and CDR2 as YNFKEQ. Unmatched junction bases numbered 6, after V lost 0 bases and J lost 11 bases. The CDR3 loop spans 14 amino acids. This CDR3 reads CASSQDGTGDLQYF. In DNA, the CDR3 is TGTGCCAGCAGCCAAGACGGGACAGGAGATCTTCAGTACTTC.

This clonotype was found a few times. V and J are TRBV25-1 and TRBJ2-3; tentatively, D is TRBD1 (6 bases). The CDR3 sequence is 16 residues long. The V gene lost 0 bases and the J gene lost 3 bases, with 13 bases spanning the gap. CDR1 and CDR2 (germline): MGHDK, SYGVNS. In DNA form, the CDR3 reads TGTGCCAGCAGTGAATACCGAAAGGGGGTTACAGATACGCAGTATTTT. It yields the protein CASSEYRKGVTDTQYF. The full variable domain, rest sourced from reference TRBV25-1 and TRBJ2-3, is EADIYQTPRYLVIGTGKKITLECSQTMGHDKMYWYQQDPGMELHLIHYSYGVNSTEKGDLSSESTVSRIRTEHFPLTLESARPSHTSQYLCASSEYRKGVTDTQYFGPGTRLTVL.

This clonotype was seen at least ten times. The chain uses TRBV27 and TRBJ2-1; TRBD1 is a possible D gene (6 bases). The germline V and J ends were trimmed by 2 bases and 4 bases, with 15 bases remaining between them. Looked up from germline, CDR1 is MNHEY and CDR2 is SMNVEV (reference sequence). This CDR3 has 16 residues. The CDR3 is CASSLSAGQWYNEQFF. In nucleotides, the CDR3 is TGTGCCAGCAGTTTAAGCGCCGGACAGTGGTACAATGAGCAGTTCTTC.

This clonotype has a count of ten or more. J is TRBJ2-1 and V is TRBV21-1. TRBV21-1 is marked as a pseudogene. The CDR3 sequence is 11 residues long. The CDR3 reads CASLRLDEQFF. The CDR3 bases are TGTGCCAGCCTTAGGTTGGATGAGCAGTTCTTC.

This clonotype was seen ten or more times. The chain has TRBV10-1 and TRBJ2-7, with 15 bases identical to TRBD2. Germline values: CDR1 WNHNN, CDR2 SYGVQD (reference sequence). V dropped 7 bases and J dropped 6; count of bases not matched to a gene: 1. The CDR3 contains 13 residues. The CDR3 here is CASTGLAGGEQYF. Written as DNA, the CDR3 is TGCGCCAGCACGGGACTAGCGGGAGGCGAGCAGTACTTC.

This clonotype was seen ten or more times. The chain has TRBV11-2 and TRBJ1-6, with D possibly TRBD1 on 5 matching bases. With 0 bases removed from V and 12 bases from J, the gap between germline ends came to 9 bases. The CDR3 is made up of 13 amino acids. CDR1 is SGHAT and CDR2 is FQNNGV in the germline V gene. The CDR3 protein is CASSLDEGLPLHF. In nucleotides, the CDR3 is TGTGCCAGCAGCTTAGATGAGGGACTACCCCTCCACTTT.

This clonotype was detected many times. The V call is TRBV24-1, the J call TRBJ2-1, with 13 bases lining up with TRBD2. The CDR3 is 16 residues long. Germline assignment: CDR1 KGHDR and CDR2 SFDVKD. V lost 6 bases, J lost 10 bases, and 11 bases stayed unmatched. CDR3 protein: CATSTPLAGGRGEQFF. The DNA of the CDR3 is TGTGCCACCAGTACCCCACTAGCGGGAGGGCGCGGGGAGCAGTTCTTC.

This clonotype was detected many times. The chain recombines TRBV6-6 with TRBJ1-2; possibly TRBD1 for D (5 bases). Germline V gene lookup returns CDR1 MNHNY and CDR2 SVGAGI (reference sequence). V was pared by 6 bases and J by 2 bases, with 25 bases between. The CDR3 sequence is 18 residues long. CDR3 residues: CASRGARQGHGGNYGYTF. The CDR3 DNA reads as TGTGCCAGCAGGGGCGCCCGCCAGGGTCACGGGGGGAACTATGGCTACACCTTC.

This clonotype was seen many times. This chain joins TRBV7-2 and TRBJ1-2; TRBD1 aligns across 7 bases. Germline CDR1 SGHTA, CDR2 FQGNSA. CDR3 length: 16 residues. V dropped 4 bases and J dropped 1; count of bases not matched to a gene: 9. CDR3 bases: TGTGCCAGCAGCTCGCAGTCGGGACAGTATAACTATGGCTACACCTTC. Amino acids: CASSSQSGQYNYGYTF.